The 2 T cell receptor beta chains below all came from one sample that was sequenced in a study of blood T cells in healthy people across ages. Together with a sample-barcoded 5' primer, a J-beta primer mix was included in a second PCR lasting roughly 6 to 12 cycles. TCRdb redid the calling of the 5' RACE reads with MiXCR, one entry per CDR3 protein. This table holds hundreds of thousands of distinct CDR3 sequences, roughly 40% found once. Sequences were obtained from blood. These receptors all come from a man younger than 30 in good health.

This clonotype was observed once. The CDR3 protein is CATSDPDVNTGELFF. CDR3 in DNA: TGTGCCACCAGTGACCCCGACGTGAACACCGGGGAGCTGTTTTTT. The V call is TRBV24-1, the J call TRBJ2-2; no firm D call. Germline CDR1 KGHDR, CDR2 SFDVKD. The CDR3 is 15 residues long. The ends were cut back, 4 bases at V and 1 base at J, with 9 bases in the middle.

The rearrangement joins TRBV20-1 to TRBJ2-1, with unresolved D. Trimming left V 0 bases short and J 0 bases short, with 12 bases between. The CDR3 spans 16 residues. Germline CDR1 DFQATT, CDR2 SNEGSKA (reference sequence). The CDR3 reads CSARDPRLFSYNEQFF. The CDR3 DNA reads as TGCAGTGCTAGAGATCCGCGGCTTTTCTCCTACAATGAGCAGTTCTTC.